This T cell receptor beta chain was obtained from a study of blood T cells in healthy people across ages. Trimming left V 0 bases short and J 1 base short, with 8 bases between. The germline V gene has CDR1 SGHRS and CDR2 YFSETQ. The CDR3 extends over 15 amino acids. Overall study results and limits: The fall in TCR beta diversity per million T cells was roughly linear with age.

With a J-beta primer mix and a sample-barcoded 5' primer, a second PCR ran roughly 6 to 12 cycles. TCRdb re-called the 5' RACE reads through MiXCR, storing one row per CDR3 protein. The sample holds about 1.6 million distinct CDR3 sequences, roughly 30% seen once. On this clonotype: The antigen remains undetermined.

At least 6 million PBMCs were isolated per sample. The chain carries TRBV5-1 and TRBJ1-5; D not resolved. The TCR was taken from a young woman in good health. Sequenced: blood. The CDR3 sequence: CASSLVPESNQPQHF. For the CDR3, the DNA is TGCGCCAGCAGCTTGGTCCCTGAAAGCAATCAGCCCCAGCATTTT.